The T cell receptor (beta chain) under discussion was sequenced for a study of blood T cell repertoires in COVID-19. For the study at large: The analysed material was cDNA or gDNA that came from T cells, B-cell-depleted T cells, or PBMCs.

Original data processing: It was from reference gene primer amplification that nucleated cell counts were estimated. Sequencing was performed with immunoSEQ multiplex PCR; in TCRdb, only in-frame clones are kept and a portion is missing. D and trimming come from the DNA, and the V and J calls and clone size come from that table. The table has roughly 39,000 clones, more than 85% seen once. The sample comprised peripheral blood. The source of this sequence is a human donor in a cohort sampled during active COVID-19.

DNA of the CDR3: TGTGCCAGCAGTCGACATACCTATGGCTACACCTTC. Translating it yields CASSRHTYGYTF. The gene calls are TRBV12-3 or TRBV12-4 and TRBJ1-2; D not certain. Trimming removed 5 bases from V and 4 bases from J, with 8 bases in between. The CDR3 is 12 amino acids.